The rows below give T cell receptor beta chains drawn from one sample of a study of PD-L1 blockade in urothelial cancer. TCRdb keeps only in-frame clones here, not all; method: immunoSEQ multiplex PCR. The sample records under 40,000 clones, about nine tenths being singletons. The sequences come from PBMCs, collected around atezolizumab (anti-PD-L1) treatment. These receptor sequences come from an elderly man with urothelial cancer. Each CDR3 is given with its conserved first and last residue. The D gene is left open where the match is weak. Expanded clones are given a class, and other clones once, few, many or no size at all.

J gene: TRBJ1-5; clone size: .; D gene: .; V gene: TRBV15; CDR3 protein: CATSPGRSNQPQHF; CDR3 DNA: TGTGCCACCAGCCCTGGGAGGAGCAATCAGCCCCAGCATTTT
J gene: TRBJ2-4; clone size: few; D gene: .; V gene: TRBV2; CDR3 protein: CASSESQENIQYF; CDR3 DNA: TGTGCCAGCAGTGAATCCCAGGAAAACATTCAGTACTTC
J gene: TRBJ1-4; clone size: .; D gene: .; V gene: TRBV5-1; CDR3 protein: CASSLGRLANEKLFF; CDR3 DNA: TGCGCCAGCAGCTTGGGGAGGCTCGCTAATGAAAAACTGTTTTTT
J gene: TRBJ2-3; clone size: .; D gene: TRBD2; V gene: TRBV4-3; CDR3 protein: CASSQGSGTVNTQYF; CDR3 DNA: TGCGCCAGCAGCCAAGGGAGCGGGACTGTGAATACGCAGTATTTT
J gene: TRBJ2-2; clone size: .; D gene: TRBD2; V gene: TRBV7-9; CDR3 protein: CASSRTSGSGTGELFF; CDR3 DNA: TGTGCCAGCAGCAGGACTAGCGGGAGTGGTACCGGGGAGCTGTTTTTT
J gene: TRBJ2-1; clone size: .; D gene: .; V gene: TRBV5-1; CDR3 protein: CASSLGQGEAEQFF; CDR3 DNA: TGCGCCAGCAGCTTGGGGCAGGGGGAGGCTGAGCAGTTCTTC
J gene: TRBJ2-7; clone size: .; D gene: TRBD1; V gene: TRBV5-1; CDR3 protein: CASSFRDRVDEQYF; CDR3 DNA: TGCGCCAGCAGCTTCCGGGACAGGGTCGACGAGCAGTACTTC
J gene: TRBJ1-1; clone size: .; D gene: TRBD1; V gene: TRBV4-1; CDR3 protein: CASSPQRGQQAFF; CDR3 DNA: TGCGCCAGCAGCCCCCAAAGGGGACAGCAAGCTTTCTTT
J gene: TRBJ2-1; clone size: once; D gene: TRBD2; V gene: TRBV7-9; CDR3 protein: CASSLGGSQWEQFF; CDR3 DNA: TGTGCCAGCAGCTTAGGCGGGAGCCAGTGGGAGCAGTTCTTC
J gene: TRBJ2-7; clone size: .; D gene: .; V gene: TRBV7-8; CDR3 protein: CASSPGVGSYEQYF; CDR3 DNA: TGTGCCAGCAGCCCCGGGGTCGGCTCCTACGAGCAGTACTTC
J gene: TRBJ1-1; clone size: .; D gene: .; V gene: TRBV5-5; CDR3 protein: CASSWAGGNTEAFF; CDR3 DNA: TGTGCCAGCAGCTGGGCGGGTGGGAACACTGAAGCTTTCTTT
J gene: TRBJ1-1; clone size: .; D gene: .; V gene: TRBV4-3; CDR3 protein: CASSPSLGANTEAFF; CDR3 DNA: TGCGCCAGCAGCCCCTCACTTGGGGCGAACACTGAAGCTTTCTTT
J gene: TRBJ2-2; clone size: once; D gene: TRBD2; V gene: TRBV5-8; CDR3 protein: CASSLAVAGGDTGELFF; CDR3 DNA: TGTGCCAGCAGCTTGGCCGTCGCGGGAGGGGACACCGGGGAGCTGTTTTTT
J gene: TRBJ2-1; clone size: .; D gene: .; V gene: TRBV2; CDR3 protein: CASRATRGEQFF; CDR3 DNA: TGTGCCAGCAGAGCGACTAGGGGAGAGCAGTTCTTC
J gene: TRBJ2-7; clone size: .; D gene: TRBD1; V gene: TRBV5-1; CDR3 protein: CASSLFTGVPYEQYF; CDR3 DNA: TGCGCCAGCAGCTTGTTCACAGGGGTCCCTTACGAGCAGTACTTC
J gene: TRBJ2-2; clone size: once; D gene: .; V gene: TRBV12-5; CDR3 protein: CASGLVRGDTGELFF; CDR3 DNA: TGTGCTAGTGGTTTGGTACGCGGGGACACCGGGGAGCTGTTTTTT
J gene: TRBJ1-4; clone size: .; D gene: .; V gene: TRBV25-1; CDR3 protein: CASKRGAGEKLFF; CDR3 DNA: TGTGCCTCAAAACGGGGGGCTGGTGAAAAACTGTTTTTT
J gene: TRBJ2-1; clone size: .; D gene: TRBD2; V gene: TRBV14; CDR3 protein: CASSQLAGGSYNEQFF; CDR3 DNA: TGTGCCAGCAGCCAACTAGCGGGAGGCAGCTACAATGAGCAGTTCTTC
J gene: TRBJ2-5; clone size: few; D gene: .; V gene: TRBV29-1; CDR3 protein: CSVTGKQETQYF; CDR3 DNA: TGCAGCGTTACAGGGAAGCAAGAGACCCAGTACTTC
J gene: TRBJ2-5; clone size: .; D gene: .; V gene: TRBV2; CDR3 protein: CASSGGPQYF; CDR3 DNA: TGTGCCAGCAGTGGAGGGCCCCAGTACTTC
J gene: TRBJ2-7; clone size: .; D gene: .; V gene: TRBV21-1; CDR3 protein: CASSTRTSGSYEQYF; CDR3 DNA: TGTGCCAGCAGCACCCGGACTAGCGGGAGCTACGAGCAGTACTTC
J gene: TRBJ2-3; clone size: .; D gene: .; V gene: TRBV11-2; CDR3 protein: CASSSSTDTQYF; CDR3 DNA: TGTGCCAGCAGCTCCTCTACAGATACGCAGTATTTT
J gene: TRBJ2-7; clone size: .; D gene: TRBD2; V gene: TRBV4-1; CDR3 protein: CASSRLTSASSYEQYF; CDR3 DNA: TGCGCCAGCAGCCGCCTAACTAGCGCGAGCTCCTACGAGCAGTACTTC
J gene: TRBJ2-1; clone size: .; D gene: .; V gene: TRBV7-9; CDR3 protein: CASKSDRLDDGFPWNEQFF; CDR3 DNA: TGTGCCAGCAAAAGTGATCGTCTCGACGACGGGTTCCCATGGAATGAGCAGTTCTTC
J gene: TRBJ2-3; clone size: .; D gene: .; V gene: TRBV7-9; CDR3 protein: CASSLLGPILTDTQYF; CDR3 DNA: TGTGCCAGCAGCTTATTGGGCCCGATTCTCACAGATACGCAGTATTTT
J gene: TRBJ2-5; clone size: .; D gene: .; V gene: TRBV19; CDR3 protein: CASSVPRGGAETQYF; CDR3 DNA: TGTGCCAGTAGTGTCCCCCGAGGGGGAGCCGAGACCCAGTACTTC
J gene: TRBJ1-2; clone size: .; D gene: .; V gene: TRBV30; CDR3 protein: CAWSPPIGGLSYGYTF; CDR3 DNA: TGTGCCTGGAGTCCTCCAATCGGGGGGCTTAGCTATGGCTACACCTTC
J gene: TRBJ1-2; clone size: once; D gene: .; V gene: TRBV9; CDR3 protein: CASSAGTEANYGYTF; CDR3 DNA: TGTGCCAGCAGCGCCGGGACTGAAGCTAACTATGGCTACACCTTC
J gene: TRBJ1-5; clone size: .; D gene: .; V gene: TRBV18; CDR3 protein: CASSPPLAHSNQPQHF; CDR3 DNA: TGTGCCAGCTCTCCACCGCTCGCGCATAGCAATCAGCCCCAGCATTTT